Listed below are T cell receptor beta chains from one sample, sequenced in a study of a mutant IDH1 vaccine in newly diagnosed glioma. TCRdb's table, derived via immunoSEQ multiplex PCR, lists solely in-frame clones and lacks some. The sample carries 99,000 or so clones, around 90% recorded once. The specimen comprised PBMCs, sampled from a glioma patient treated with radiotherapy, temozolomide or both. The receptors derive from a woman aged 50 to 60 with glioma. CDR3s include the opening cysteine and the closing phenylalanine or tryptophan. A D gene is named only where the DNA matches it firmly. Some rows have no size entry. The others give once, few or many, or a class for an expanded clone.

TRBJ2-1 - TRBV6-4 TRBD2 TGTGCCAGCTTCGGACTAGCGGCTTACTACAATGAGCAGTTCTTC CASFGLAAYYNEQFF
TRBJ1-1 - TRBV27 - TGTGCCAGCAGTTTTCAGCCCTGGAATGAAGCTTTCTTT CASSFQPWNEAFF
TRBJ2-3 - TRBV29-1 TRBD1 TGCAGCGTTGAACCGGACAGGGGAGGTACAGATACGCAGTATTTT CSVEPDRGGTDTQYF
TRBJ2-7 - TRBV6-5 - TGTGCCAGCATTGGCGGCGCCTACGAGCAGTACTTC CASIGGAYEQYF
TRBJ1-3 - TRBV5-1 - TGCGCCAGCAGCTTGTCGGCCAGGGCTGGAAACACCATATATTTT CASSLSARAGNTIYF
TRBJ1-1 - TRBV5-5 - TGTGCCAGCAAACATGAAGGGGTCGGGAACACTGAAGCTTTCTTT CASKHEGVGNTEAFF
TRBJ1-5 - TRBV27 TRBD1 TGTGCCAGCAGTCCGGGACAGGGGATGAGCCAGCCCCAGCATTTT CASSPGQGMSQPQHF
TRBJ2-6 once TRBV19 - TGTGCCAGTAGTATATCGACTGGGGCCAACGTCCTGACTTTC CASSISTGANVLTF
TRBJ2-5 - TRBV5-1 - TGCGCCACCCGACAGTTTGAAGGACAAGAGACCCAGTACTTC CATRQFEGQETQYF
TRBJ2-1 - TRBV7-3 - TGTGCCAGCAGCTTAGCGGGGAGCCATGAGCAGTTCTTC CASSLAGSHEQFF
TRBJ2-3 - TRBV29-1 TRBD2 TGCAGCGTTGAAGAGAGCGGGAGGAGCACAGATACGCAGTATTTT CSVEESGRSTDTQYF
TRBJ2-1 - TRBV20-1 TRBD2 TGCAGTGCTCTACGACTAGCGGAGCAGTTCTTC CSALRLAEQFF
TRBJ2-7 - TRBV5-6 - TGTGCCAGCAGCTTGGGGCGATGGGGGGAGCGCCACGAGCAGTACTTC CASSLGRWGERHEQYF
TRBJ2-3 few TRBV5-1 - TGCGCCAGCAGCTCGCCGGGCACAGATACGCAGTATTTT CASSSPGTDTQYF
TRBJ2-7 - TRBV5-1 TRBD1 TGCGCCAGCAGCTTGTTCGGGACAGAGGACGAGCAGTACTTC CASSLFGTEDEQYF
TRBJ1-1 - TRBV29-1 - TGCAGCGTTTTTGCTCCCGGGGACACTGAAGCTTTCTTT CSVFAPGDTEAFF
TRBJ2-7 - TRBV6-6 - TGTGCCAGCAGCAAACCGAGGACTGGCGCATCCTACGAGCAGTACTTC CASSKPRTGASYEQYF
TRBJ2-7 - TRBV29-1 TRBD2 TGCAGCGTTGAAGGTCCCGTTAGCGGGAGGGCCAGGGGCGAGCAGTACTTC CSVEGPVSGRARGEQYF
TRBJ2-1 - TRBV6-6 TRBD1 TGTGCCAGCAGTTACTCTGGGACAGGGGTCTACAATGAGCAGTTCTTC CASSYSGTGVYNEQFF
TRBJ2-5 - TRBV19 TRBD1 TGTGCCAGTAGTAGGGACAGGGTGGAGACCCAGTACTTC CASSRDRVETQYF